Given below is one T cell receptor beta chain in context. The data originate from a study of blood T cell repertoires in COVID-19. In the study overall: Collection of acute and convalescent COVID-19 samples took place in the United States, Italy and Spain. PBMCs, B-cell-depleted T cells, or T cells were the source of the cDNA or gDNA that made up the material.

Looked up from germline, CDR1 is SGHDN and CDR2 is FVKESK. V was shortened by 1 base and J by 2 bases, with 9 bases between the two germline ends. The CDR3 is 14 residues long. Libraries were prepared by immunoSEQ multiplex PCR; TCRdb keeps only in-frame clonotypes and omits some of them. The sample includes roughly 160,000 clones, around 84% of them seen just once. Followed longitudinally, the Seattle patients had been enrolled during active infection. The rearrangement links TRBV14 to TRBJ2-7; D gene ambiguous. The sequenced sample was peripheral blood. This receptor was obtained from a woman aged 45 to 65 with COVID-19, enrolled during active disease. The CDR3 is CASSQVRTPYEQYF. CDR3 coding DNA: TGTGCCAGCAGCCAAGTACGAACTCCCTACGAGCAGTACTTC.